The clone carrying this T cell receptor beta chain was found a few times. This sample is drawn from a study of blood T cell repertoires in COVID-19. Background on the study: Researchers got acute and convalescent COVID-19 samples from the United States, Italy and Spain. T cells, B-cell-depleted T cells, or PBMCs supplied cDNA or gDNA.

After removal of 5 bases from V and 6 bases from J, the junction contained 5 bases not matched to a gene. CDR1 and CDR2 from the germline V gene are SGHTA and FQGNSA. The CDR3 consists of 13 residues. Per the original data handling: Reference gene primer amplification yielded estimated nucleated cell counts. Assay used: immunoSEQ multiplex PCR; TCRdb lists only in-frame clones, some missing. V, J and clone size reflect that table, while D and trimming were determined from the DNA. Seen here are about 260,000 clones, roughly 86% observed once, and the top ten hold 8.5% to 10%. The sequence was obtained from a man between 35 and 55 years old who had recovered from COVID-19. This chain uses TRBV7-2 with TRBJ2-7, with 9 bases lining up with TRBD2. The sample consisted of peripheral blood. CDR3 sequence reads: CASSTISGSEQYF. The CDR3 DNA follows: TGTGCCAGCAGCACGATTAGCGGGAGCGAGCAGTACTTC.